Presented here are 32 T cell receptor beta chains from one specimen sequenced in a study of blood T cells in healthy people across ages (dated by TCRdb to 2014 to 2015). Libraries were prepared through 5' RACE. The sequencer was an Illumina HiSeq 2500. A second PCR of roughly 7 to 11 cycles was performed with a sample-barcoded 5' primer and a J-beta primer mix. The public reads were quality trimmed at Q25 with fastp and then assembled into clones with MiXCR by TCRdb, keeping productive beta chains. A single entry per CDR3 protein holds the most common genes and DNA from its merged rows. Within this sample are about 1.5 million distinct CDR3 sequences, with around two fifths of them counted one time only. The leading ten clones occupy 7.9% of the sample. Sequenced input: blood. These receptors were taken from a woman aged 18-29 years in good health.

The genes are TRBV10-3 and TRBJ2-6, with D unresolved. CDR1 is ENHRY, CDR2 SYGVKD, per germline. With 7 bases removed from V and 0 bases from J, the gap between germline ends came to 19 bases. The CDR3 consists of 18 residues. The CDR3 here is CAIKTSEVPFSGANVLTF. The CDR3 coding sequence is TGTGCCATCAAAACCTCCGAGGTCCCCTTCTCTGGGGCCAACGTCCTGACTTTC.

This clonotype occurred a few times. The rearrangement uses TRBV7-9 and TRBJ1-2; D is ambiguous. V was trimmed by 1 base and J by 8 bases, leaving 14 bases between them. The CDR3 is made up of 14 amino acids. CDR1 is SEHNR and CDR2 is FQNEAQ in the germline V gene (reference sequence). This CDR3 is CASSLDSRVVGYTF. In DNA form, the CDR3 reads TGTGCCAGCAGCTTAGACAGTAGGGTTGTCGGCTACACCTTC.

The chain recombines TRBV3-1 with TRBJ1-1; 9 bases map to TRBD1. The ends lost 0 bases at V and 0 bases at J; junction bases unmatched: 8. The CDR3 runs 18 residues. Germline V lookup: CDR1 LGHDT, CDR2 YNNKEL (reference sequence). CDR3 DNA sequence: TGTGCCAGCAGCCAAGAAGGGGGACAGGGACATATGAACACTGAAGCTTTCTTT. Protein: CASSQEGGQGHMNTEAFF.

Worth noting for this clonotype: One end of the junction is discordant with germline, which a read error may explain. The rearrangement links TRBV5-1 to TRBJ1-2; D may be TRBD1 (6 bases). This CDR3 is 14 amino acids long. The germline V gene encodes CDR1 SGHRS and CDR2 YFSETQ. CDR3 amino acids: CARSLGLQGYGYTF. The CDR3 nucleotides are TGCGCCAGAAGCTTGGGTCTACAGGGCTATGGCTACACCTTC.

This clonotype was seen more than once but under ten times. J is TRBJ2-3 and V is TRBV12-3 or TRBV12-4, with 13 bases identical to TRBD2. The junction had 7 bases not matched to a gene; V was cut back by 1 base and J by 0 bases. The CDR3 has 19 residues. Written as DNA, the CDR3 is TGTGCCAGCAGTTTAGATACTAGCGGGGGGGTAACTAGCACAGATACGCAGTATTTT. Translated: CASSLDTSGGVTSTDTQYF.

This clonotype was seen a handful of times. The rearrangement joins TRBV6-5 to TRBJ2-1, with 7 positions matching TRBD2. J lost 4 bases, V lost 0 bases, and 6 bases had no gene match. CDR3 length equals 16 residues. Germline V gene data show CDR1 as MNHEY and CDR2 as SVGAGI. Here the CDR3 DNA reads TGTGCCAGCAGTTACTCGGTTGGGGGAGGGTACAATGAGCAGTTCTTC. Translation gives CASSYSVGGGYNEQFF.

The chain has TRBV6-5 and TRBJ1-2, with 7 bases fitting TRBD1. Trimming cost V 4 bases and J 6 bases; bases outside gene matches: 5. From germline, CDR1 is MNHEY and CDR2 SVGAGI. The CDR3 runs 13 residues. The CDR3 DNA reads TGTGCCAGCAGTTTACCTGACAGGGATGGCTACACCTTC. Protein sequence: CASSLPDRDGYTF.

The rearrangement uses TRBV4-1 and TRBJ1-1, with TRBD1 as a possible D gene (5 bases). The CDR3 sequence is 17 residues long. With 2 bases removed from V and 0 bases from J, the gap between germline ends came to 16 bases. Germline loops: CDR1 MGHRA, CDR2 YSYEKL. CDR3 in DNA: TGCGCCAGCAGCCAATGGCAGGGCCTCCCCATGAACACTGAAGCTTTCTTT. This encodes CASSQWQGLPMNTEAFF.

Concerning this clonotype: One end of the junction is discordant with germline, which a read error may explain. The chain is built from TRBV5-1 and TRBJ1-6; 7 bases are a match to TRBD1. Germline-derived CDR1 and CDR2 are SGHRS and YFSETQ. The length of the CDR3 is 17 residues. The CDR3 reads CASNLRPTGQGQSPLHF. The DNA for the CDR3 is TGCGCCAGCAACCTACGCCCGACAGGGCAGGGACAATCACCTCTCCACTTT.

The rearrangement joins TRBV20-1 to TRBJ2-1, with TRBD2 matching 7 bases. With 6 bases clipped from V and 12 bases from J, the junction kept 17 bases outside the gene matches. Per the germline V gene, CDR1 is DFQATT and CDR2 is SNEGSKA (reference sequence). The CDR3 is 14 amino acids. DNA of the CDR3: TGCAGTGCCGCATTGGGGGGGAACCTTGTCGGGCAGTTCTTC. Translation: CSAALGGNLVGQFF.

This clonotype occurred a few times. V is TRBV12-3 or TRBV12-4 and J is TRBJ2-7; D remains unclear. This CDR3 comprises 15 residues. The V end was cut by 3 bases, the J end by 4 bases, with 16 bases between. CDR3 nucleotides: TGTGCCAGCAGTTTTCAGCCGGGCATGGGGTACGAGCAGTACTTC. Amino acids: CASSFQPGMGYEQYF.

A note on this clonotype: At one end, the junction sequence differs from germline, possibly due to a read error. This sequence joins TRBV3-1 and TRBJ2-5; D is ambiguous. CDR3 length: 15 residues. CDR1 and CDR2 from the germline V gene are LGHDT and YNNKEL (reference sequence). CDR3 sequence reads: CACTNVPAPQEAQYF. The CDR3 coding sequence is TGTGCCTGCACCAACGTCCCAGCGCCACAAGAGGCCCAGTACTTC.

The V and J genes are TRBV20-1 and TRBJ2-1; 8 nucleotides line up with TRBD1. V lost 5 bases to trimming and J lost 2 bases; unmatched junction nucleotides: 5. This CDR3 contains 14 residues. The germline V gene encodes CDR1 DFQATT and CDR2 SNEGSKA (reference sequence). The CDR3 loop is CSAPDRATYNEQFF. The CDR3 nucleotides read TGCAGTGCTCCGGACAGGGCTACCTACAATGAGCAGTTCTTC.

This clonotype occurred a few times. The CDR3 coding sequence is TGTGCCGGACGCGGGGCTAGCGGGGGGCCTGAAGATACGCAGTATTTT. Translating it yields CAGRGASGGPEDTQYF. The rearrangement joins TRBV2 to TRBJ2-3; TRBD2 agrees at 11 bases. Germline lookup yields CDR1 SNHLY and CDR2 FYNNEI. Unmatched junction bases numbered 15, after V lost 11 bases and J lost 5 bases. CDR3 size: 16 residues.

The CDR3 DNA is TGTGCCTGGCACGGGGACTACTATGGCTACACCTTC. Translation gives CAWHGDYYGYTF. The chain employs TRBV30 and TRBJ1-2; a weak D match, TRBD1 (5 bases). Germline V gives CDR1 GTSNPN, CDR2 SVGIG (reference sequence). The CDR3 extends over 12 amino acids. The V and J ends lost 5 bases and 3 bases respectively, with 10 bases between them.

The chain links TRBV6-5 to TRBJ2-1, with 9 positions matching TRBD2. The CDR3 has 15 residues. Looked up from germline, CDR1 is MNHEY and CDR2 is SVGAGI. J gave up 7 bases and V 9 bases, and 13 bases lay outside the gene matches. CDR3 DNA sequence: TGTGCCAGTCCGCGATGGCGGGGGGGTGATAATGAGCAGTTCTTC. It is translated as CASPRWRGGDNEQFF.

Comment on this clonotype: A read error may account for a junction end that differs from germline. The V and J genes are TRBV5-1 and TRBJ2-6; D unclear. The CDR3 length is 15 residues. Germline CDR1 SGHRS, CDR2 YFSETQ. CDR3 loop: CTSSVDASGANVLTF. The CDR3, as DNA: TGCACCAGCAGCGTCGACGCCTCTGGGGCCAACGTCCTGACTTTC.

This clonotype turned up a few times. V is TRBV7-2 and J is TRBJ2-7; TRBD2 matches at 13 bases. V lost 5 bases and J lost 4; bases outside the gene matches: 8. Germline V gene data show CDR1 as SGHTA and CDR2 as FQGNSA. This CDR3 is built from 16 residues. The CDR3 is CASSDTPGLAGYEQYF. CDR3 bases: TGTGCCAGCAGCGACACTCCGGGACTAGCGGGATACGAGCAGTACTTC.

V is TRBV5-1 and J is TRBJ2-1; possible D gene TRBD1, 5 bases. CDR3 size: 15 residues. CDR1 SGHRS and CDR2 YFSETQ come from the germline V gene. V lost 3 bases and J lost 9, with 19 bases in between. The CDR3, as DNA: TGCGCCAGCAGCTCTTCCCAGGGAAAAGGAGCTGAGCAGTTCTTC. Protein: CASSSSQGKGAEQFF.

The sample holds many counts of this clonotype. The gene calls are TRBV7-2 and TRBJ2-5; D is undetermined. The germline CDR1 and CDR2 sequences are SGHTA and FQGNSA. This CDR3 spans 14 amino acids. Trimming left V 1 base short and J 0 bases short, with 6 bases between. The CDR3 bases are TGTGCCAGCAGCTTAGATTACAACCAAGAGACCCAGTACTTC. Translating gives CASSLDYNQETQYF.

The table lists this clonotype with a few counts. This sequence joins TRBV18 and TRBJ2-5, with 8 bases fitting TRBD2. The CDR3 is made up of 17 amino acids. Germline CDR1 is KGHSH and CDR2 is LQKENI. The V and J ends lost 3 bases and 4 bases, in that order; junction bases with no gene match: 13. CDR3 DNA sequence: TGTGCCAGCTCACCGGGTGTAGGAGCGGGAGTAGGAGAGACCCAGTACTTC. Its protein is CASSPGVGAGVGETQYF.

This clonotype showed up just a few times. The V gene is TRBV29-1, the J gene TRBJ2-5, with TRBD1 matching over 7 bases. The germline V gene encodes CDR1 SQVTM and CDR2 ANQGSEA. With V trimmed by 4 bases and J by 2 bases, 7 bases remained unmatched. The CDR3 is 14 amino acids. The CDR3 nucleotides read TGCAGCGTTGCCCCCGGGACAGCTCAAGAGACCCAGTACTTC. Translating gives CSVAPGTAQETQYF.

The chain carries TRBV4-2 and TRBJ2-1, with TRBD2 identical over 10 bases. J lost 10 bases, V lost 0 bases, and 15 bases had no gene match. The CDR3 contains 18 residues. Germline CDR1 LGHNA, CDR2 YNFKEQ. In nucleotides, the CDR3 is TGTGCCAGCAGCCAAGATTCGGTGCAGGCTAGCGGGAGTGACGAGCAGTTCTTC. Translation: CASSQDSVQASGSDEQFF.

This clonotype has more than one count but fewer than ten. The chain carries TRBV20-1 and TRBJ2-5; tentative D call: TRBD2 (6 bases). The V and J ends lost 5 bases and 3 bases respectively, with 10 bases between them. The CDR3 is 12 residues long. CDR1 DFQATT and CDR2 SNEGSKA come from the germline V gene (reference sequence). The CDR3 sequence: CSAGQREETQYF. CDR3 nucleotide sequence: TGCAGTGCTGGTCAGCGGGAAGAGACCCAGTACTTC.

CDR3 bases: TGCAGTGCTAGGAGACAGGGCCTCTCGGGCTACACCTTC. Translating it yields CSARRQGLSGYTF. J is TRBJ1-2 and V is TRBV20-1, with 7 nucleotides matching TRBD1. The V gene's germline CDR1 is DFQATT and CDR2 SNEGSKA (reference sequence). CDR3 size: 13 residues. V lost 3 bases and J lost 8; bases outside the gene matches: 9.

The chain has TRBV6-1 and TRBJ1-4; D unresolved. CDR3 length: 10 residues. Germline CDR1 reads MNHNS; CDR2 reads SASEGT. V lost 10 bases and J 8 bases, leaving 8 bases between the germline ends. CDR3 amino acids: CATSTEKLFF. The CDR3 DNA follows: TGTGCCACCTCGACGGAAAAACTGTTTTTT.

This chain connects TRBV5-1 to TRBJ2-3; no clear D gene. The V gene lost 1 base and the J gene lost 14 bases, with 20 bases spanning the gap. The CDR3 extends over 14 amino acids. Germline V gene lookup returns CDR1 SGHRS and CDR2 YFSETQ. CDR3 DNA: TGCGCCAGCAGCTTGTCGGAGCCCACAGATACGTGGTATTTT. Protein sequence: CASSLSEPTDTWYF. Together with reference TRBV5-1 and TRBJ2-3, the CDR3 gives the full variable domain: KAGVTQTPRYLIKTRGQQVTLSCSPISGHRSVSWYQQTPGQGLQFLFEYFSETQRNKGNFPGRFSGRQFSNSRSEMNVSTLELGDSALYLCASSLSEPTDTWYFGPGTRLTVL.

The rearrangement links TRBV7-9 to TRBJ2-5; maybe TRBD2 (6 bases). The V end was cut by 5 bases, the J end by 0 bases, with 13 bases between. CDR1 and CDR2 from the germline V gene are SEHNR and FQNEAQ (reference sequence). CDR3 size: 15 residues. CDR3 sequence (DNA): TGTGCCAGCAGCCCATGGGGGGTAAACCAAGAGACCCAGTACTTC. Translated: CASSPWGVNQETQYF.

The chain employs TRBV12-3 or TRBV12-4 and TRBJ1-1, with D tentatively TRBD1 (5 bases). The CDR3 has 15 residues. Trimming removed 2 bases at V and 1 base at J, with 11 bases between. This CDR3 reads CASSLNGQTNTEAFF. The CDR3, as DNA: TGTGCCAGCAGTTTAAACGGACAAACGAACACTGAAGCTTTCTTT.

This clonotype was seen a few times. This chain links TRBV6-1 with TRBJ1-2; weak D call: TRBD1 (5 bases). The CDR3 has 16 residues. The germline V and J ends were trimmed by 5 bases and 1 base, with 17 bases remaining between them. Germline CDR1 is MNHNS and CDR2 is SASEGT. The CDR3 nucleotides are TGTGCCAGCAGTCGGCAGGGCCCTTCCGTTAACTATGGCTACACCTTC. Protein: CASSRQGPSVNYGYTF.

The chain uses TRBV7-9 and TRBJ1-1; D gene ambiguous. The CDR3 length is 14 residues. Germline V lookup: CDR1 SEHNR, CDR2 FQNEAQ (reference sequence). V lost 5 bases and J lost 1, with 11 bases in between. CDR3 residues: CASSPQSQNTEAFF. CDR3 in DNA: TGTGCCAGCAGCCCACAGAGTCAGAACACTGAAGCTTTCTTT.

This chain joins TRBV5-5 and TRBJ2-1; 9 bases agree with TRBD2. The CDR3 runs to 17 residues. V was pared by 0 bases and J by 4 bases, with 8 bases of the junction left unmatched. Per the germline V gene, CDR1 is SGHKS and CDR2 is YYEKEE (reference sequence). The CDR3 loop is CASSLVGDLAGYNEQFF. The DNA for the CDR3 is TGTGCCAGCAGCTTGGTCGGGGATCTAGCGGGGTACAATGAGCAGTTCTTC.